The next 11 T cell receptor beta chains were all read from a single sample in a study of cytomegalovirus exposure and HLA in healthy donors. Primers: 60 Vbeta forward and 13 Jbeta reverse. Measured with immunoSEQ multiplex PCR; TCRdb has only the in-frame clones, and not every one. The repertoire holds 87,000 or so clones, with less than 8% as singletons. Input material: PBMCs. The receptor source for this set is a man aged 50-60 years in good health and CMV-seronegative.

This clone was seen a handful of times. At the DNA level, this CDR3 is encoded by other sequences in the same sample as well. The rearrangement joins TRBV6-5 to TRBJ1-1; 9 bases agree with TRBD1. The V and J ends lost 1 base and 3 bases, in that order; junction bases with no gene match: 6. The CDR3 is 16 amino acids. The V gene's germline CDR1 is MNHEY and CDR2 SVGAGI. The CDR3: CASSYLYRGPHTEAFF. The CDR3 DNA reads TGTGCCAGCAGTTACTTGTACAGGGGGCCCCACACTGAAGCTTTCTTT.

This clone was picked up a small number of times. Other DNA sequences of this sample code for an identical CDR3. The chain is built from TRBV28 and TRBJ1-5; a weak D match, TRBD1 (5 bases). The V end lost 9 bases, the J end lost 1 base, and 7 bases lay between the germline ends. Germline V CDR1 and CDR2: MDHEN, SYDVKM. The CDR3 extends over 12 amino acids. Here the CDR3 reads CASRQSNQPQHF. CDR3 bases: TGTGCCAGTCGACAGAGCAATCAGCCCCAGCATTTT.

The rearrangement links TRBV5-1 to TRBJ2-7, with TRBD1 as a possible D gene (6 bases). CDR1 is SGHRS, CDR2 YFSETQ, per germline. Trimming removed 4 bases from V and 0 bases from J, with 17 bases in between. CDR3 length: 16 amino acids. CDR3 loop: CASSTLTGTISYEQYF. The CDR3 DNA follows: TGCGCCAGCAGCACGCTAACAGGGACGATCTCCTACGAGCAGTACTTC.

This chain links TRBV7-3 with TRBJ2-1, with D possibly TRBD2 on 6 matching bases. The CDR3 extends over 15 amino acids. Trimming took off 1 base at V and 7 bases at J, with 14 bases between the two ends. CDR1 and CDR2 from the germline V gene are SGHTA and FQGTGA. CDR3 bases: TGTGCCAGCAGCTTAAGTGGGGGGACGGGAAATGAGCAGTTCTTC. Amino acids: CASSLSGGTGNEQFF.

This clone was counted a few times. The genes are TRBV5-6 and TRBJ2-5, with unresolved D. The CDR3 loop spans 16 amino acids. Looked up from germline, CDR1 is SGHDT and CDR2 is YYEEEE. The V end was cut by 5 bases, the J end by 5 bases, with 22 bases between. The CDR3 loop reads CASSFQIGPDGETQYF. CDR3 sequence (DNA): TGTGCCAGCAGTTTCCAAATCGGTCCCGACGGGGAGACCCAGTACTTC.

The V gene is TRBV4-1, the J gene TRBJ1-1; D might be TRBD1 (6 bases). Looked up from germline, CDR1 is MGHRA and CDR2 is YSYEKL. This CDR3 contains 14 residues. V dropped 3 bases and J dropped 1 base, with 9 bases sitting between them. CDR3 loop: CASSQGAGNTEAFF. The CDR3 DNA reads as TGCGCCAGCAGCCAGGGGGCAGGGAACACTGAAGCTTTCTTT.

The genes are TRBV28 and TRBJ2-3; D is perhaps TRBD2 (5 bases). V lost 5 bases, J lost 10 bases, and 16 bases lay in between. The germline gives CDR1 MDHEN, CDR2 SYDVKM. The CDR3 covers 13 residues. DNA for the CDR3: TGTGCCAGCAGTACACCAGCGGTTCGCTCGCAGTATTTT. Its translation: CASSTPAVRSQYF. Variable domain in full (rest from reference TRBV28 and TRBJ2-3): DVKVTQSSRYLVKRTGEKVFLECVQDMDHENMFWYRQDPGLGLRLIYFSYDVKMKEKGDIPEGYSVSREKKERFSLILESASTNQTSMYLCASSTPAVRSQYFGPGTRLTVL.

The chain is built from TRBV4-3 and TRBJ2-1; 8 bases agree with TRBD2. CDR3 length: 17 residues. Germline lookup yields CDR1 LGHNA and CDR2 YSLEER. The V gene end was trimmed by 0 bases and the J gene end by 2 bases; junction bases not matched to a gene: 6. CDR3 nucleotides: TGCGCCAGCAGCCAAGACCTCTTAGCGGGACCCTACAATGAGCAGTTCTTC. Its translation is CASSQDLLAGPYNEQFF.

A word on this clone: Relative to the germline gene, one junction end is altered; a read error may explain this. This chain connects TRBV7-6 to TRBJ2-1; no firm D call. The CDR3 runs 15 residues. Looked up from germline, CDR1 is SGHVS and CDR2 is FNYEAQ. The CDR3 sequence is CASSLTRSSYNAQFF. Written as DNA, the CDR3 is TGTGCCAGCAGCTTAACGAGGAGCTCCTACAATGCGCAGTTCTTC.

This clone was found a few times. The V and J genes are TRBV27 and TRBJ2-7; 11 positions match TRBD2. This CDR3 contains 16 residues. Looked up from germline, CDR1 is MNHEY and CDR2 is SMNVEV (reference sequence). The ends lost 5 bases at V and 3 bases at J; junction bases unmatched: 9. CDR3 DNA sequence: TGTGCCAGCAGTCTACGCTCTAGCGGGGGGCGCTACGAGCAGTACTTC. Its translation is CASSLRSSGGRYEQYF.

The table lists this clone with a few counts. This chain uses TRBV18 with TRBJ2-7; 10 positions match TRBD2. The V gene end was trimmed by 3 bases and the J gene end by 2 bases; junction bases not matched to a gene: 1. Germline V gene data show CDR1 as KGHSH and CDR2 as LQKENI. CDR3 length: 14 amino acids. CDR3 region: CASSPSGRPYEQYF. In nucleotides, the CDR3 is TGTGCCAGCTCACCTAGCGGGAGGCCCTACGAGCAGTACTTC. Full variable domain (outside the CDR3, taken from reference TRBV18 and TRBJ2-7): NAGVMQNPRHLVRRRGQEARLRCSPMKGHSHVYWYRQLPEEGLKFMVYLQKENIIDESGMPKERFSAEFPKEGPSILRIQQVVRGDSAAYFCASSPSGRPYEQYFGPGTRLTVT.